This passage covers 3 T cell receptor beta chains from one sample sequenced in a study of blood T cell repertoires in COVID-19. Produced via immunoSEQ multiplex PCR; TCRdb's table is partial and in-frame only. The sample shows approximately 99,000 clones, 79% of them seen only once. Sequencing was performed on peripheral blood. These receptors all stem from a woman aged 80 or over with active or convalescent COVID-19.

The rearrangement links TRBV10-3 to TRBJ2-1; 7 bases match TRBD2. The CDR3 has 14 amino acids. The V segment lost 7 bases and the J segment 1 base; nucleotides outside the gene matches: 4. Germline V gene lookup returns CDR1 ENHRY and CDR2 SYGVKD. In DNA, the CDR3 is TGTGCCATCAATCCTAGCGGATCCTACAATGAGCAGTTCTTC. This codes for CAINPSGSYNEQFF.

This sequence joins TRBV6-5 and TRBJ2-7; 8 positions agree with TRBD1. CDR3 length: 13 amino acids. The junction had 6 bases not matched to a gene; V was cut back by 5 bases and J by 6 bases. CDR1 is MNHEY and CDR2 is SVGAGI in the germline V gene. The DNA of the CDR3 is TGTGCCAGCAGTCCCAGGGGGCTCGGCGAGCAGTACTTC. Protein product: CASSPRGLGEQYF.

The chain employs TRBV3-1 (or the pseudogene TRBV3-2) and TRBJ2-5; TRBD2 aligns across 8 bases. The junction had 3 bases not matched to a gene; V was cut back by 2 bases and J by 4 bases. The CDR3 loop spans 14 amino acids. The germline V gene encodes CDR1 LGHDT and CDR2 YNNKEL (reference sequence). CDR3 sequence reads: CASSQTTSGETQYF. The CDR3 DNA sequence: TGTGCCAGCAGCCAAACCACTAGCGGAGAGACCCAGTACTTC.